Listed below are T cell receptor beta chains from one sample, sequenced in a study of blood T cell repertoires in COVID-19. Profiled with immunoSEQ multiplex PCR; TCRdb holds only in-frame clones, not every one. The top ten hold roughly 12% of the sample, which has about 210,000 clones, more than 75% seen once. Sequenced: peripheral blood. The receptors come from a human donor in a cohort sampled during active COVID-19. The CDR3 runs from the conserved cysteine through the conserved F or W. The D gene is left open where the match is weak. Rows give clone size only sometimes, using once, few, many, or a class for an expanded clone.

length: 15; V: TRBV19; size: once; D: TRBD1; J: TRBJ1-4; CDR3: CASSSYGQAIEKLFF; DNA: TGTGCCAGTAGCTCGTATGGACAGGCTATTGAAAAACTGTTTTTT
length: 14; V: TRBV7-2; size: -; D: -; J: TRBJ1-1; CDR3: CASSAGHLNTEAFF; DNA: TGTGCCAGCAGCGCCGGACATCTGAACACTGAAGCTTTCTTT
length: 14; V: TRBV29-1; size: once; D: -; J: TRBJ1-1; CDR3: CSVEDWAGNTEAFF; DNA: TGCAGCGTTGAAGATTGGGCAGGGAACACTGAAGCTTTCTTT
length: 14; V: TRBV5-1; size: -; D: -; J: TRBJ1-6; CDR3: CASSSGSNNSPLHF; DNA: TGCGCCAGCAGCTCCGGGTCCAATAATTCACCCCTCCACTTT
length: 15; V: TRBV19; size: -; D: TRBD1; J: TRBJ1-5; CDR3: CASSSLQGNNQPQHF; DNA: TGTGCCAGTAGTAGTTTACAGGGGAACAATCAGCCCCAGCATTTT
length: 13; V: TRBV21-1; size: -; D: -; J: TRBJ2-2; CDR3: CASSPLNTGELFF; DNA: TGTGCCAGCAGCCCCCTTAACACCGGGGAGCTGTTTTTT
length: 16; V: TRBV7-9; size: few; D: TRBD1; J: TRBJ2-5; CDR3: CASSSTTGTGKETQYF; DNA: TGTGCCAGCAGCTCTACCACCGGGACAGGGAAAGAGACCCAGTACTTC
length: 16; V: TRBV15; size: few; D: -; J: TRBJ2-1; CDR3: CATSSPASNTYNEQFF; DNA: TGTGCCACCAGCTCCCCAGCGTCGAACACCTACAATGAGCAGTTCTTC
length: 15; V: TRBV5-6; size: -; D: -; J: TRBJ1-4; CDR3: CASSGQGLFGEKLFF; DNA: TGTGCCAGCAGCGGCCAGGGGCTCTTCGGTGAAAAACTGTTTTTT
length: 14; V: TRBV28; size: -; D: -; J: TRBJ1-1; CDR3: CASSLFGRYTEAFF; DNA: TGTGCCAGCAGTTTATTCGGGAGGTACACTGAAGCTTTCTTT
length: 15; V: TRBV5-6; size: -; D: -; J: TRBJ1-1; CDR3: CASSLDPGMNTEAFF; DNA: TGTGCCAGCAGCTTGGATCCAGGGATGAACACTGAAGCTTTCTTT
length: 14; V: TRBV27; size: -; D: TRBD1; J: TRBJ1-5; CDR3: CASSLRTGAQPQHF; DNA: TGTGCCAGCAGTTTACGGACAGGGGCTCAGCCCCAGCATTTT
length: 17; V: TRBV7-9; size: -; D: -; J: TRBJ1-4; CDR3: CASSLALGAATNEKLFF; DNA: TGTGCCAGCAGCTTAGCGCTAGGAGCTGCAACTAATGAAAAACTGTTTTTT
length: 15; V: TRBV7-9; size: -; D: -; J: TRBJ2-2; CDR3: CASSFHRTTTGELFF; DNA: TGTGCCAGCAGCTTCCACAGGACTACCACCGGGGAGCTGTTTTTT
length: 13; V: TRBV28; size: -; D: -; J: TRBJ2-5; CDR3: CASSLGGQETQYF; DNA: TGTGCCAGCAGTTTAGGAGGGCAAGAGACCCAGTACTTC
length: 15; V: TRBV3-1/TRBV3-2; size: few; D: TRBD1; J: TRBJ1-2; CDR3: CASSQHGQENYGYTF; DNA: TGTGCCAGCAGCCAACACGGACAGGAAAACTATGGCTACACCTTC
length: 14; V: TRBV5-5; size: -; D: -; J: TRBJ2-7; CDR3: CASSLARGTYEQYF; DNA: TGTGCCAGCAGCTTGGCCAGGGGCACCTACGAGCAGTACTTC
length: 13; V: TRBV28; size: -; D: TRBD1; J: TRBJ1-2; CDR3: CASSRDSFYGYTF; DNA: TGTGCCAGCAGTCGGGACAGCTTCTATGGCTACACCTTC
length: 14; V: TRBV18; size: -; D: TRBD2; J: TRBJ2-1; CDR3: CASFGLAGVNEQFF; DNA: TGTGCCAGCTTTGGACTAGCGGGGGTCAATGAGCAGTTCTTC
length: 16; V: TRBV7-2; size: -; D: TRBD1; J: TRBJ2-2; CDR3: CASSLHAGGDTGELFF; DNA: TGTGCCAGCAGCTTACACGCAGGGGGAGACACCGGGGAGCTGTTTTTT
length: 14; V: TRBV6-5; size: -; D: -; J: TRBJ1-3; CDR3: CASSRTPAGNTIYF; DNA: TGTGCCAGCAGTCGGACACCGGCTGGAAACACCATATATTTT
length: 14; V: TRBV7-2; size: once; D: TRBD1; J: TRBJ1-2; CDR3: CASSFRGTGEGYTF; DNA: TGTGCCAGCAGCTTTCGAGGGACAGGGGAAGGCTACACCTTC
length: 14; V: TRBV5-1; size: -; D: -; J: TRBJ2-5; CDR3: CASSLAELLETQYF; DNA: TGCGCCAGCAGCTTGGCCGAACTTCTCGAGACCCAGTACTTC
length: 18; V: TRBV7-6; size: once; D: TRBD2; J: TRBJ2-7; CDR3: CASSTEPGLAGASYEQYF; DNA: TGTGCCAGCAGCACAGAACCGGGACTAGCGGGGGCCTCCTACGAGCAGTACTTC
length: 12; V: TRBV7-2; size: -; D: -; J: TRBJ2-5; CDR3: CASGGAGETQYF; DNA: TGTGCCAGCGGGGGGGCCGGAGAGACCCAGTACTTC
length: 17; V: TRBV7-9; size: -; D: -; J: TRBJ2-7; CDR3: CASSPSSGSASSYEQYF; DNA: TGTGCCAGCAGCCCTAGTTCTGGTAGCGCGAGCTCCTACGAGCAGTACTTC
length: 13; V: TRBV5-6; size: -; D: -; J: TRBJ1-2; CDR3: CASRNREESGYTF; DNA: TGTGCCAGCAGAAACAGGGAAGAATCTGGCTACACCTTC
length: 15; V: TRBV18; size: -; D: -; J: TRBJ2-1; CDR3: CASSPDQGGRSEQFF; DNA: TGTGCCAGCTCACCGGATCAAGGGGGAAGGAGTGAGCAGTTCTTC
length: 14; V: TRBV5-1; size: -; D: TRBD2; J: TRBJ2-1; CDR3: CASSGRTRMTEQFF; DNA: TGCGCCAGCAGCGGAAGGACTAGAATGACTGAGCAGTTCTTC
length: 16; V: TRBV5-1; size: -; D: TRBD1; J: TRBJ1-4; CDR3: CASSGQGPATNEKLFF; DNA: TGCGCCAGCTCAGGACAGGGCCCTGCAACTAATGAAAAACTGTTTTTT
length: 12; V: TRBV5-4; size: medium-sized; D: TRBD2; J: TRBJ2-1; CDR3: CASGAGEVEQFF; DNA: TGTGCCTCCGGTGCGGGAGAGGTTGAGCAGTTCTTC
length: 15; V: TRBV27; size: -; D: -; J: TRBJ2-6; CDR3: CASSFGEPGANVLTF; DNA: TGTGCCAGCAGTTTCGGAGAGCCTGGGGCCAACGTCCTGACTTTC
length: 14; V: TRBV6-5; size: -; D: TRBD2; J: TRBJ2-1; CDR3: CASRGTSGRDEQFF; DNA: TGTGCCAGCAGAGGGACTAGCGGGAGGGATGAGCAGTTCTTC
length: 15; V: TRBV4-1; size: -; D: TRBD2; J: TRBJ2-1; CDR3: CASRLAGESNNEQFF; DNA: TGCGCCAGCAGACTAGCGGGAGAAAGTAACAATGAGCAGTTCTTC
length: 13; V: TRBV28; size: -; D: -; J: TRBJ1-2; CDR3: CASRGGDMDGYTF; DNA: TGTGCCAGCAGAGGAGGGGATATGGACGGCTACACCTTC
length: 13; V: TRBV20-1; size: -; D: TRBD1; J: TRBJ1-2; CDR3: CSASKTGVYGYTF; DNA: TGCAGTGCTAGTAAAACAGGGGTCTATGGCTACACCTTC
length: 14; V: TRBV5-1; size: -; D: TRBD1; J: TRBJ1-4; CDR3: CASSLGQGNEKLFF; DNA: TGCGCCAGCAGCTTGGGACAGGGTAATGAAAAACTGTTTTTT
length: 14; V: TRBV6-6; size: -; D: TRBD2; J: TRBJ2-3; CDR3: CASTPAGGTDTQYF; DNA: TGTGCCAGCACCCCGGCCGGGGGGACAGATACGCAGTATTTT
length: 15; V: TRBV7-6; size: -; D: TRBD1; J: TRBJ2-7; CDR3: CASSQGQGVFYEQYF; DNA: TGTGCCAGCAGCCAGGGACAGGGAGTTTTCTACGAGCAGTACTTC
length: 15; V: TRBV5-1; size: -; D: TRBD2; J: TRBJ2-7; CDR3: CASSDTSGSPYEQYF; DNA: TGCGCCAGCAGCGACACTAGCGGGAGCCCCTACGAGCAGTACTTC
length: 13; V: TRBV7-2; size: -; D: -; J: TRBJ1-2; CDR3: CASSRQVVDGYTF; DNA: TGTGCCAGCAGCCGACAGGTGGTGGATGGCTACACCTTC
length: 15; V: TRBV5-1; size: -; D: -; J: TRBJ1-6; CDR3: CASSLTLNERSPLHF; DNA: TGCGCCAGCAGCTTGACTCTTAATGAACGTTCACCCCTCCACTTT
length: 16; V: TRBV30; size: few; D: TRBD1; J: TRBJ1-1; CDR3: CAWSGGGTGGGTEAFF; DNA: TGTGCCTGGAGTGGGGGCGGGACAGGGGGTGGCACTGAAGCTTTCTTT
length: 19; V: TRBV5-4; size: once; D: TRBD2; J: TRBJ2-1; CDR3: CASSARSSGGSGSYNEQFF; DNA: TGTGCCAGCAGCGCTAGGTCTAGCGGGGGGTCTGGCTCCTACAATGAGCAGTTCTTC
length: 14; V: TRBV10-2; size: -; D: TRBD1; J: TRBJ1-5; CDR3: CASRQGAGGQPQHF; DNA: TGCGCCAGCAGGCAGGGGGCAGGAGGACAGCCCCAGCATTTT
length: 15; V: TRBV5-1; size: -; D: -; J: TRBJ1-1; CDR3: CASSLSEWPSTEAFF; DNA: TGCGCCAGCAGCTTGTCTGAATGGCCATCCACTGAAGCTTTCTTT
length: 10; V: TRBV7-9; size: -; D: -; J: TRBJ1-2; CDR3: CASSLTVITF; DNA: TGTGCCAGCAGCCTTACGGTAATCACCTTC
length: 13; V: TRBV10-3; size: few; D: -; J: TRBJ1-1; CDR3: CASQQVSPYEAFF; DNA: TGTGCCTCCCAACAGGTGTCCCCCTATGAAGCTTTCTTT
length: 17; V: TRBV5-1; size: -; D: TRBD1; J: TRBJ2-2; CDR3: CASSPDRDWFGTGELFF; DNA: TGCGCCAGCAGCCCGGACAGGGACTGGTTTGGCACCGGGGAGCTGTTTTTT
length: 14; V: TRBV2; size: -; D: TRBD1; J: TRBJ1-2; CDR3: CASREDREQGGYTF; DNA: TGTGCCAGCAGGGAGGACAGGGAACAGGGAGGCTACACCTTC